In its sample, the clone carrying this T cell receptor beta chain was seen a few times. This sample stems from a study of blood T cells in healthy people across ages. A second PCR, run for about 6 to 11 cycles, used a sample-barcoded 5' primer plus a J-beta primer mix. TCRdb called the 5' RACE reads again in MiXCR, with one record for every CDR3 protein. Among approximately 1.5 million distinct CDR3 sequences listed, 40% to 45% were seen once. The sequencing sample was made of blood. This sequence originates from a woman aged 18-29 years in good health.

CDR3 in amino acids: CASSGALNEKLFF. CDR3 DNA: TGTGCCAGTTCAGGGGCGCTTAATGAAAAACTGTTTTTT. V usage is TRBV6-1 and J usage is TRBJ1-4; a possible D gene is TRBD1 (6 bases). From germline, CDR1 is MNHNS and CDR2 SASEGT. Trimming took off 9 bases at V and 4 bases at J, with 12 bases between the two ends. The CDR3 spans 13 residues.